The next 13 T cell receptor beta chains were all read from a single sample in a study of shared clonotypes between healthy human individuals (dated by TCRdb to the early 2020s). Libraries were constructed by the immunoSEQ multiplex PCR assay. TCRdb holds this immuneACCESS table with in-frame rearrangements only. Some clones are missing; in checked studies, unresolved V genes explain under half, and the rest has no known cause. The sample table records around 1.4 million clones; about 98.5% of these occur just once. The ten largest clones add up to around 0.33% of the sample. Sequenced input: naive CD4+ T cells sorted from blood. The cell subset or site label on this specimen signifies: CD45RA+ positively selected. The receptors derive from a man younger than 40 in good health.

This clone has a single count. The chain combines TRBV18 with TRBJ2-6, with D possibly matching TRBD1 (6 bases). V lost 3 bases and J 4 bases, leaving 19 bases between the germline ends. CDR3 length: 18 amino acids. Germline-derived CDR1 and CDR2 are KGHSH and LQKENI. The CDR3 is CASSPTTGLVSGANVLTF. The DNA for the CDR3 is TGTGCCAGCTCACCCACGACAGGTCTGGTCTCCGGGGCCAACGTCCTGACTTTC. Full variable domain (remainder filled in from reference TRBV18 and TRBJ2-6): NAGVMQNPRHLVRRRGQEARLRCSPMKGHSHVYWYRQLPEEGLKFMVYLQKENIIDESGMPKERFSAEFPKEGPSILRIQQVVRGDSAAYFCASSPTTGLVSGANVLTFGAGSRLTVL.

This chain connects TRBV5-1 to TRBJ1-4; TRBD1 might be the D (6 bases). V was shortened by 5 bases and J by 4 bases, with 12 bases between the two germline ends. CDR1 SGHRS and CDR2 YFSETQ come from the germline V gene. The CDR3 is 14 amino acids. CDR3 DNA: TGCGCCAGCAGAGTCGGGACAAGTAATGAAAAACTGTTTTTT. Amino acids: CASRVGTSNEKLFF. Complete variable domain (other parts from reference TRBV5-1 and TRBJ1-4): KAGVTQTPRYLIKTRGQQVTLSCSPISGHRSVSWYQQTPGQGLQFLFEYFSETQRNKGNFPGRFSGRQFSNSRSEMNVSTLELGDSALYLCASRVGTSNEKLFFGSGTQLSVL.

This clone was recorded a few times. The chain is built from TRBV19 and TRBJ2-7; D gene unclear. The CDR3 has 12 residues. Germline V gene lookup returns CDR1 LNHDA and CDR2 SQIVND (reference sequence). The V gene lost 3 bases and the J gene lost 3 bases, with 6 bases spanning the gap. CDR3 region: CASSMTDYEQYF. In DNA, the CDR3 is TGTGCCAGTAGTATGACTGACTACGAGCAGTACTTC.

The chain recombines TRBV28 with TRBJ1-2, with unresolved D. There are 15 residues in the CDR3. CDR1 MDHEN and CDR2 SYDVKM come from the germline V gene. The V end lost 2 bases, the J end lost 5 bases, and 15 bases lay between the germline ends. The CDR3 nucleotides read TGTGCCAGCAGTTTAGCCGGGGAGGGTTGGTATGGCTACACCTTC. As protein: CASSLAGEGWYGYTF.

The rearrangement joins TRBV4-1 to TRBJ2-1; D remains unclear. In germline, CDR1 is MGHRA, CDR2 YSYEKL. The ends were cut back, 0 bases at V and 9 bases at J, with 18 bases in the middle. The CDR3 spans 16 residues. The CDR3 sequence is CASSQEPVLGVGEQFF. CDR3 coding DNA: TGCGCCAGCAGCCAAGAACCAGTCCTAGGTGTGGGTGAGCAGTTCTTC.

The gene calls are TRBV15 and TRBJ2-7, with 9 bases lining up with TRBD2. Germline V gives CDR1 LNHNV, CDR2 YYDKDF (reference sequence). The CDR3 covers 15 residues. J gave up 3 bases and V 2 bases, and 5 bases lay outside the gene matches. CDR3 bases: TGTGCCACCAGCAGATTAGCGGGAGCAATCTACGAGCAGTACTTC. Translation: CATSRLAGAIYEQYF.

This CDR3 is CAGGEGFGELFF. CDR3 DNA: TGTGCCGGGGGCGAGGGCTTCGGGGAGCTGTTTTTT. V and J are TRBV27 and TRBJ2-2; D perhaps matches TRBD1 (6 bases). The CDR3 extends over 12 amino acids. Trimming removed 11 bases at V and 7 bases at J, with 14 bases between. Germline V lookup: CDR1 MNHEY, CDR2 SMNVEV (reference sequence).

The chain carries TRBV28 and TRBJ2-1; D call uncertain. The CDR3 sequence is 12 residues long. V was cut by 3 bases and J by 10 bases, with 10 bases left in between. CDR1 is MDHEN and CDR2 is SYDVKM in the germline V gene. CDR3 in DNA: TGTGCCAGCAGTTTTATTTTCTGGGAGCAGTTCTTC. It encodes CASSFIFWEQFF.

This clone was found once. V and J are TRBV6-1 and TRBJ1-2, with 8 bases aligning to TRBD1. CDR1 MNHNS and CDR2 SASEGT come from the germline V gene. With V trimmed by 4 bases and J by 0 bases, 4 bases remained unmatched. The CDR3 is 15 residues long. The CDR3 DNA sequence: TGTGCCAGCAGTGGAACAGGGGGAGCTAACTATGGCTACACCTTC. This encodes CASSGTGGANYGYTF.

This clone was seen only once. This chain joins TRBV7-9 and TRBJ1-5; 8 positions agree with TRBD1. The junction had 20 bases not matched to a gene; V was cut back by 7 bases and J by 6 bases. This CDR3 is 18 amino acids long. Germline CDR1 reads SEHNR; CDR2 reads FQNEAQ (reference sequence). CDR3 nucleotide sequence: TGTGCCAGCAAAAAATCCGGGACAGGTGAAGGGGCGGGTCAGCCCCAGCATTTT. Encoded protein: CASKKSGTGEGAGQPQHF.

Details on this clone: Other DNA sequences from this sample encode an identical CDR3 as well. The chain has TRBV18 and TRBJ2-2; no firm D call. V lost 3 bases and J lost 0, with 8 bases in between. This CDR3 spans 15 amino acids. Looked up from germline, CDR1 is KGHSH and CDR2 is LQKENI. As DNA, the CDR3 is TGTGCCAGCTCACCCGGGCTCGCGAACACCGGGGAGCTGTTTTTT. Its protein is CASSPGLANTGELFF.

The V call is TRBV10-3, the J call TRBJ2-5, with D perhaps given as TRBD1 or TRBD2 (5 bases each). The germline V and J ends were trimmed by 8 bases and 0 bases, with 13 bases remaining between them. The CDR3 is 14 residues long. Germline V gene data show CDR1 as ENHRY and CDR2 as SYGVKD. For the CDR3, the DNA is TGTGCCATCCGCCCGGGGCCAGACCAAGAGACCCAGTACTTC. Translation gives CAIRPGPDQETQYF.

The CDR3 region has the DNA TGTGCCTGGAGTGTAGGGTTAGGGACGGTCGAAAAACTGTTTTTT. Its protein is CAWSVGLGTVEKLFF. The J gene is TRBJ1-4, the V gene TRBV30, with a tentative D call TRBD1 (5 bases). Trimming shortened V by 0 bases and J by 8 bases, and 16 bases separated the two germline ends. In germline, CDR1 is GTSNPN, CDR2 SVGIG (reference sequence). The CDR3 sequence is 15 residues long.